The rows below give T cell receptor beta chains drawn from one sample of a study of T cell changes during pregnancy in multiple sclerosis. The assay was immunoSEQ multiplex PCR, and TCRdb's table has in-frame clones only and misses some. The profile shows 75,000 to 80,000 clones, 93% of them singletons. The source was peripheral blood, collected after pregnancy. The receptors were gathered from a female donor in good health, enrolled as a control in a pregnancy study. CDR3s include the opening cysteine and the closing phenylalanine or tryptophan. A D gene is named only where the DNA matches it firmly. Clone size is given for some rows only: seen once, a few or many times, or a class if the clone is expanded.

V gene	J gene	CDR3 length	D gene	clone size	CDR3 protein	CDR3 DNA
TRBV9	TRBJ2-3	13	-	-	CASSPLSTDTQYF	TGTGCCAGCAGCCCCCTTAGCACAGATACGCAGTATTTT
TRBV7-2	TRBJ2-1	17	TRBD2	-	CASSQIEGLAGGNEQFF	TGTGCCAGCAGCCAAATCGAGGGACTAGCGGGAGGGAATGAGCAGTTCTTC
TRBV7-9	TRBJ1-2	14	-	-	CASSHNGLDYGYTF	TGTGCCAGCAGCCATAACGGGTTGGACTATGGCTACACCTTC
TRBV27	TRBJ2-5	15	TRBD2	-	CASKAYSGGRETQYF	TGTGCCAGCAAGGCCTATAGCGGGGGAAGAGAGACCCAGTACTTC
TRBV21-1	TRBJ2-1	13	-	-	CATPSAGGNEQFF	TGTGCCACCCCCTCGGCGGGGGGTAATGAGCAGTTCTTC
TRBV10-3	TRBJ2-7	13	TRBD2	-	CAISKTSAYEQYF	TGTGCCATCAGTAAGACTAGCGCCTACGAGCAGTACTTC
TRBV7-2	TRBJ2-5	14	-	-	CASSPIAGPRPQYF	TGTGCCAGCAGCCCCATCGCGGGTCCCAGACCCCAGTACTTC
TRBV19	TRBJ1-4	15	-	-	CASSVRTEGGEKLFF	TGTGCCAGTAGTGTCCGGACGGAGGGTGGAGAAAAACTGTTTTTT
TRBV7-9	TRBJ1-1	14	-	few	CASTLGGGSTEAFF	TGTGCCAGCACCCTCGGGGGAGGAAGCACTGAAGCTTTCTTT
TRBV6-5	TRBJ2-7	15	TRBD2	-	CASSSQAGGSHEQYF	TGTGCCAGCAGTTCCCAAGCGGGAGGGTCCCACGAGCAGTACTTC
TRBV2	TRBJ2-6	16	-	-	CASSEAGAWGANVLTF	TGTGCCAGCAGTGAAGCGGGGGCGTGGGGGGCCAACGTCCTGACTTTC
TRBV19	TRBJ2-5	16	TRBD2	-	CASSIQGLAGSETQYF	TGTGCCAGTAGTATTCAAGGACTAGCGGGGTCAGAGACCCAGTACTTC
TRBV29-1	TRBJ2-3	13	-	-	CSVAAGTTDTQYF	TGCAGCGTTGCGGCAGGAACCACAGATACGCAGTATTTT
TRBV5-1	TRBJ1-3	15	-	-	CASSLQAHSGNTIYF	TGCGCCAGCAGCCTACAGGCGCACTCTGGAAACACCATATATTTT
TRBV18	TRBJ2-3	20	TRBD2	-	CASSPDLGVAGGEGTDTQYF	TGTGCCAGCTCACCCGACCTCGGGGTAGCGGGGGGGGAGGGCACAGATACGCAGTATTTT
TRBV4-2	TRBJ2-5	16	TRBD2	many	CASSQADGRGRETQYF	TGTGCCAGCAGCCAAGCGGACGGGAGGGGTCGAGAGACCCAGTACTTC
TRBV6-5	TRBJ1-1	14	-	-	CASRTQGMNTEAFF	TGTGCCAGCAGGACTCAGGGTATGAACACTGAAGCTTTCTTT
TRBV2	TRBJ1-2	12	-	-	CASNRGLLGYTF	TGTGCCAGCAACCGGGGACTCTTGGGCTACACCTTC
TRBV18	TRBJ2-5	14	-	-	CASSLWDTVETQYF	TGTGCCAGCTCACTTTGGGACACGGTGGAGACCCAGTACTTC
TRBV28	TRBJ2-1	13	-	-	CASTNPGRAEQFF	TGTGCCAGCACTAACCCTGGGAGAGCTGAGCAGTTCTTC
TRBV7-2	TRBJ2-2	17	TRBD2	once	CASSLAVGRAGTGELFF	TGTGCCAGCAGCTTAGCGGTTGGGAGGGCCGGCACCGGGGAGCTGTTTTTT
TRBV30	TRBJ2-3	15	-	-	CAWTDGTDLRDTQYF	TGTGCCTGGACGGACGGGACTGACTTGCGAGATACGCAGTATTTT
TRBV7-3	TRBJ2-5	13	TRBD1	once	CASSRGQLETQYF	TGTGCCAGCAGCAGGGGACAGTTGGAGACCCAGTACTTC
TRBV10-3	TRBJ2-7	15	TRBD2	-	CAISVLRGGQYEQYF	TGTGCCATCAGTGTTTTGCGGGGGGGCCAATACGAGCAGTACTTC
TRBV11-2	TRBJ1-1	14	-	-	CASRLAYLTLEAFF	TGTGCCAGCAGATTAGCGTACCTGACTCTTGAAGCTTTCTTT
TRBV28	TRBJ1-4	14	TRBD1	-	CASSPHRGNEKLFF	TGTGCCAGCAGTCCTCACAGGGGGAATGAAAAACTGTTTTTT
TRBV6-6	TRBJ2-7	15	TRBD1	-	CASSQARDRVNEQYF	TGTGCCAGCAGCCAAGCCCGGGACAGGGTCAACGAGCAGTACTTC
TRBV15	TRBJ2-7	14	-	-	CATRRGGWLNEQYF	TGTGCCACCAGGAGGGGAGGTTGGTTAAACGAGCAGTACTTC
TRBV7-2	TRBJ1-5	15	-	-	CASSQRGAGDQPQHF	TGTGCCAGCAGCCAACGGGGGGCGGGAGATCAGCCCCAGCATTTT
TRBV11-2	TRBJ1-1	14	-	-	CASSPTVPNTEAFF	TGTGCCAGCAGCCCTACAGTACCTAACACTGAAGCTTTCTTT
TRBV6-1	TRBJ1-4	14	TRBD1	-	CASTLRQGEEKLFF	TGTGCCAGCACCCTCCGACAGGGGGAAGAAAAACTGTTTTTT
TRBV15	TRBJ2-7	14	-	-	CATSRDGRGYEQYF	TGTGCCACCAGCAGAGATGGCAGGGGCTACGAGCAGTACTTC
TRBV28	TRBJ1-1	10	-	-	CARQYTEAFF	TGTGCCAGGCAGTACACTGAAGCTTTCTTT
TRBV5-1	TRBJ1-1	14	TRBD1	-	CASSPDRVLTEAFF	TGCGCCAGCAGCCCTGACAGGGTCTTAACTGAAGCTTTCTTT
TRBV14	TRBJ1-2	15	-	-	CASSPVTGFNYGYTF	TGTGCCAGCAGCCCAGTAACGGGGTTTAACTATGGCTACACCTTC
TRBV9	TRBJ1-4	13	-	-	CASSSSTNEKLFF	TGTGCCAGCAGCAGCTCAACTAATGAAAAACTGTTTTTT